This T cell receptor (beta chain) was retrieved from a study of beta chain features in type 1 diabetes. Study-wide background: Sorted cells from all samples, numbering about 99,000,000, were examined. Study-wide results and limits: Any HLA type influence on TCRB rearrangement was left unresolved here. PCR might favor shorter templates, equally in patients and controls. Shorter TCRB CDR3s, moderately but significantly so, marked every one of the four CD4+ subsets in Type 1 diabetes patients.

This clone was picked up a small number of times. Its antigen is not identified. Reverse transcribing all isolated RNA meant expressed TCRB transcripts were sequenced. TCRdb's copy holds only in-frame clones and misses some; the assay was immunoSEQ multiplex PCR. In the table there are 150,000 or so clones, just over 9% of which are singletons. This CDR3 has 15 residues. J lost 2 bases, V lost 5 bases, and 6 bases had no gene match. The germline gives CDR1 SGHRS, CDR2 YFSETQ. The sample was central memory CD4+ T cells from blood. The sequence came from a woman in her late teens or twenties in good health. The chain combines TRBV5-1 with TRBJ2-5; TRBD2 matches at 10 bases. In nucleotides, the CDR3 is TGCGCCAGCAGATTAGCGGGAGGAAGGCAAGAGACCCAGTACTTC. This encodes CASRLAGGRQETQYF.